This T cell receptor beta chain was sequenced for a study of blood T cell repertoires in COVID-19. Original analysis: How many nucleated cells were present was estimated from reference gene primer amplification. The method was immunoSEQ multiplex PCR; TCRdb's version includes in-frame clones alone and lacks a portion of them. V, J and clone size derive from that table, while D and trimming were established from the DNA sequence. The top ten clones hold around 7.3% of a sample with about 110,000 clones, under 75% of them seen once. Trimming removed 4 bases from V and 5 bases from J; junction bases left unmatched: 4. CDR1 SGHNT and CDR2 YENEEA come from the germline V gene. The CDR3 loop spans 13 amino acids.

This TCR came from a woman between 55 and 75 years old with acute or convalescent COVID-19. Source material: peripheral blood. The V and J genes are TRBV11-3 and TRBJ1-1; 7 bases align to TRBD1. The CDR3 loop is CASSYTQGTEAFF. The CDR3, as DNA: TGTGCCAGCAGCTACACACAGGGGACTGAAGCTTTCTTT.